Listed here is a single T cell receptor (beta chain). The source of the sample is a study of neurological immune-mediated disorders. From the 5' RACE reads, TCRdb called clonotypes with MiXCR, one entry per CDR3 protein. The data show approximately 50,000 distinct CDR3 sequences, over 5.5% seen once. V was clipped by 6 bases and J by 8 bases; unmatched bases: 9. CDR1 and CDR2 (germline): MNHEY, SMNVEV (reference sequence). This CDR3 is 14 amino acids long. This sequence joins TRBV27 and TRBJ1-4, with 7 nucleotides matching TRBD1. Sequences were obtained from CD4+ T cells from blood. The receptor was isolated from a woman younger than 30 with multiple sclerosis. The DNA for the CDR3 is TGTGCCAGCAGCCGCAGGGGGATTGGGGAAAAACTGTTTTTT. This codes for CASSRRGIGEKLFF.